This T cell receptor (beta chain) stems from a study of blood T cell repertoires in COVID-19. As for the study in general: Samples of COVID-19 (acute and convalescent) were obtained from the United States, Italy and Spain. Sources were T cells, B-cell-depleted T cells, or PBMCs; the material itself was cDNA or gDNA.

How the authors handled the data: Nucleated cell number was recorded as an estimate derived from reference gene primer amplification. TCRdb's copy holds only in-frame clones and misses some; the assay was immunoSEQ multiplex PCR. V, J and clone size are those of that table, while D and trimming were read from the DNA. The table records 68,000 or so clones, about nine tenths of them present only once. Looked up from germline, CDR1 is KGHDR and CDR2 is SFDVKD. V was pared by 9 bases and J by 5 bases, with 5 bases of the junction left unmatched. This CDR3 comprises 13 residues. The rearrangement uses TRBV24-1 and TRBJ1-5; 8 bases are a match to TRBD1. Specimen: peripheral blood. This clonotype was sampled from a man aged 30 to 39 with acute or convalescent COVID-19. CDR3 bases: TGTGCCACCTCGGACAGGGTGCATCAGCCCCAGCATTTT. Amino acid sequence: CATSDRVHQPQHF.